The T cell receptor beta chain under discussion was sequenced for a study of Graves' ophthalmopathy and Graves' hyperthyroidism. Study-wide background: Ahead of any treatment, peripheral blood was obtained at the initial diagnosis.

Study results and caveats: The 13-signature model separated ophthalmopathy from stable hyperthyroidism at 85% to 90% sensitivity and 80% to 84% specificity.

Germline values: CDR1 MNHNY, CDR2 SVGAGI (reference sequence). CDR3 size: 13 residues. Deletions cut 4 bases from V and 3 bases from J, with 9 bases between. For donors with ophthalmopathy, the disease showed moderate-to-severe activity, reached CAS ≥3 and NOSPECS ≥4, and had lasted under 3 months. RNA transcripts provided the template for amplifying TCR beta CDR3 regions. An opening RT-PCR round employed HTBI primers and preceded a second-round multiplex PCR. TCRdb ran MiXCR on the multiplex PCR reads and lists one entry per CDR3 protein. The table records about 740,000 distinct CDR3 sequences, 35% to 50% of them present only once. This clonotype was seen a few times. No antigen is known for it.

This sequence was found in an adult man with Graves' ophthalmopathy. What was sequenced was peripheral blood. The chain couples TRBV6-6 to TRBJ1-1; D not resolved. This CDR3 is CASSWGPDTEAFF. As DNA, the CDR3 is TGTGCCAGCAGTTGGGGTCCGGACACTGAAGCTTTCTTT.